This is a list of T cell receptor beta chains from one sample in a study of cytomegalovirus exposure and HLA in healthy donors. Sequencing was performed with immunoSEQ multiplex PCR; in TCRdb, only in-frame clones are kept and a portion is missing. The top ten hold less than 5% of the sample, which has about 67,000 clones, around four fifths seen once. The sample taken for sequencing was PBMCs. The receptor set was obtained from a woman in her twenties or thirties in good health and CMV-seronegative. Both conserved end residues are part of each CDR3. Fields, in order: D gene, V gene, J gene, clone size, CDR3 DNA, CDR3 protein. D genes are given only for firm matches. Clone size appears in some rows only: once, few, many, or a class for an expanded clone.

NA,TRBV6-5,TRBJ1-1,NA,TGTGCCAGCAAGCGGTCCGGGGATGCCGGAGCTTTCTTT,CASKRSGDAGAFF
NA,TRBV6-5,TRBJ1-5,NA,TGTGCCAGCAGTTACTCGTTAGATCAGCCCCAGCATTTT,CASSYSLDQPQHF
NA,TRBV9,TRBJ1-1,NA,TGTGCCAGCAGCGTAGGTACGGGAACTGAAGCTTTCTTT,CASSVGTGTEAFF
NA,TRBV6-5,TRBJ2-2,NA,TGTGCCAGCAGTTACCGACTGGGGCCCACCGGGGAGCTGTTTTTT,CASSYRLGPTGELFF
NA,TRBV11-2,TRBJ2-1,NA,TGTGCCAGCAGCCCAACCTGGGAGATCCACTACAATGAGCAGTTCTTC,CASSPTWEIHYNEQFF
NA,TRBV6-5,TRBJ2-7,NA,TGTGCCAGCAGCCTTTCTCACATCACCTACGAGCAGTACTTC,CASSLSHITYEQYF
NA,TRBV18,TRBJ2-1,few,TGTGCCAGCTCGCGGGCCCAGCTACTTGAGCAGTTCTTC,CASSRAQLLEQFF
NA,TRBV25-1,TRBJ2-5,NA,TGTGCCAGTGCAGGTGGGGCCCAAGAGACCCAGTACTTC,CASAGGAQETQYF
NA,TRBV10-2,TRBJ2-5,NA,TGCGCCAGCAGTGTGGGAGATCAAGAGACCCAGTACTTC,CASSVGDQETQYF
NA,TRBV29-1,TRBJ1-4,NA,TGCAGCGTTGAAGTACGGGAGACGAATGAAAAACTGTTTTTT,CSVEVRETNEKLFF
NA,TRBV2,TRBJ1-5,NA,TGTGCCAGCACCCTGATGGGGGAAGTGACTAGTCAGCCCCAGCATTTT,CASTLMGEVTSQPQHF
TRBD2,TRBV5-4,TRBJ2-3,NA,TGTGCCAGCAGCTTGGGAGCGGGACCTAGCACAGATACGCAGTATTTT,CASSLGAGPSTDTQYF
NA,TRBV9,TRBJ2-7,NA,TGTGCCAGCAGCGTCTCCGCTCCGAGCTCCTACGAGCAGTACTTC,CASSVSAPSSYEQYF
NA,TRBV27,TRBJ1-2,NA,TGTGCCAGCAGTTTTTCCAGGGCCCTAGGCTACACCTTC,CASSFSRALGYTF
NA,TRBV11-2,TRBJ1-1,NA,TGTGCCAGCAGCCGGGATAGAGTCGCTGAAGCTTTCTTT,CASSRDRVAEAFF
NA,TRBV5-6,TRBJ2-2,NA,TGTGCCAGCAGCCTAGCGCCCCCCCGGGGACCCACCGGGGAGCTGTTTTTT,CASSLAPPRGPTGELFF
TRBD2,TRBV13,TRBJ2-7,NA,TGTGCCAGCTCCCAGGGCGGGGGACGATTGGACGAGCAGTACTTC,CASSQGGGRLDEQYF
NA,TRBV13,TRBJ2-1,NA,TGTGCCAGCAGAGCGTCACTTTCTGGGTCTGAGCAGTTCTTC,CASRASLSGSEQFF
NA,TRBV29-1,TRBJ2-1,NA,TGCAGCGTTGCGCTGAGGATCGATGAGCAGTTCTTC,CSVALRIDEQFF
NA,TRBV5-1,TRBJ1-1,NA,TGCGCCAGCAGCCCGGGTTGGAACACTGAAGCTTTCTTT,CASSPGWNTEAFF
NA,TRBV9,TRBJ2-7,NA,TGTGCCAGCAGCGTCTCCGGGACATTTTACGAGCAGTACTTC,CASSVSGTFYEQYF
NA,TRBV15,TRBJ2-5,NA,TGTGCCACCAGCAGAGATTGGGCAGGGGAGGAGACCCAGTACTTC,CATSRDWAGEETQYF
TRBD1,TRBV29-1,TRBJ1-2,NA,TGCAGCGTTGGCCCAGACAGGGACTATGGCTACACCTTC,CSVGPDRDYGYTF
NA,TRBV7-2,TRBJ1-5,NA,TGTGCCAGCAGCTTAGTCGGGAATCAGCCCCAGCATTTT,CASSLVGNQPQHF
NA,TRBV30,TRBJ1-1,NA,TGTGCCTGGGTACACCAGAACACTGAAGCTTTCTTT,CAWVHQNTEAFF
NA,TRBV28,TRBJ1-1,NA,TGTGCCATCGCGACTCAGCACACTGAAGCTTTCTTT,CAIATQHTEAFF
TRBD2,TRBV25-1,TRBJ2-1,NA,TGTGCCAGTAACGGGGGGTCCTACAATGAGCAGTTCTTC,CASNGGSYNEQFF
TRBD2,TRBV4-2,TRBJ2-2,NA,TGTGCCAGCAGCCTCGTAGGGACTAAGAGCGGGGAGCTGTTTTTT,CASSLVGTKSGELFF
TRBD2,TRBV11-2,TRBJ2-7,NA,TGTGCCAGCAGCTTAGATCCTAGCGGTTCCTACGAGCAGTACTTC,CASSLDPSGSYEQYF
NA,TRBV7-2,TRBJ1-2,NA,TGTGCCAGCAACGACAGGTCCTCTAACTATGGCTACACCTTC,CASNDRSSNYGYTF
NA,TRBV21-1,TRBJ1-5,NA,TGTGCCAGCAGCATATTGGACAGGTTTCGAGGCGAGCATTTT,CASSILDRFRGEHF
NA,TRBV28,TRBJ2-3,NA,TGTGCCAGCTCCTCTATCGGTACGCAGTATTTT,CASSSIGTQYF
NA,TRBV30,TRBJ1-5,NA,TGTGCCTGGGGGGGGGAGTATTCGCGTCAGCCCCAGCATTTT,CAWGGEYSRQPQHF
NA,TRBV4-3,TRBJ2-2,NA,TGCGCCAGCAGCCAAGGTTCCCTGAACTTCGGGGAGCTGTTTTTT,CASSQGSLNFGELFF
NA,TRBV7-9,TRBJ2-3,NA,TGTGCCAGCAGCTTTGGGGGGAACACAGATACGCAGTATTTT,CASSFGGNTDTQYF
NA,TRBV6-4,TRBJ2-1,NA,TGTGCCAGCAGTGACTCAGCGGTTTGGTCCTACAATGAGCAGTTCTTC,CASSDSAVWSYNEQFF
TRBD1,TRBV4-3,TRBJ2-1,NA,TGCGCCAGCAGCCAAGGAGCCGGGACAGGGTCGGGCAATGAGCAGTTCTTC,CASSQGAGTGSGNEQFF
TRBD1,TRBV28,TRBJ1-2,NA,TGTGCCAGCAGTCTCGGACAGGGGCACTATGGCTACACCTTC,CASSLGQGHYGYTF
NA,TRBV2,TRBJ2-1,few,TGTGCCAGCAGTGGTCTAGCGTTCAATGAGCAGTTCTTC,CASSGLAFNEQFF
TRBD1,TRBV5-6,TRBJ2-7,NA,TGTGCCAGCAGCTTGGGCCAGGGGGCCTACGAGCAGTACTTC,CASSLGQGAYEQYF